This T cell receptor beta chain appears in the sequencing data of a study of breast tumors, draining lymph nodes, adjacent tissues. Study-wide findings and caveats: Tumor repertoires ranked between lymph nodes and nontumor tissue in diversity, with V and J gene preferences. Compared with basal-like, luminal-like tumors shared significantly more repertoire with nontumor tissue. Most tumor T cells seemingly derive from lymph node, then expand in tumor. Data only fit, rather than demonstrated, lymph node origin of most tumor T cells.

One entry per CDR3 protein, called by TCRdb with MiXCR from the multiplex PCR reads. The sample includes under 150,000 distinct CDR3 sequences, 15% to 20% seen only once; the top ten take 3% to 4%. Breast cancer patients provided tissue from their axillary draining lymph nodes. The table lists this clonotype with a few counts. Its antigen is as yet unknown. One junction end does not reproduce the germline sequence, and a read error may be involved. This TCR was sampled from a female donor with breast cancer. Some clones in this sample may be carry-over from other donors' samples. The sequencing sample was made of axillary lymph node tissue.

CDR3 loop: CASRGDREAGGYTF. CDR3 sequence (DNA): TGTGCTAGCAGGGGGGACAGGGAGGCCGGTGGCTACACCTTC. V usage is TRBV7-7 and J usage is TRBJ1-2, with TRBD1 matching over 9 bases. The CDR3 has 14 amino acids. Germline V gene lookup returns CDR1 SSHAT and CDR2 FNYEAQ (reference sequence).